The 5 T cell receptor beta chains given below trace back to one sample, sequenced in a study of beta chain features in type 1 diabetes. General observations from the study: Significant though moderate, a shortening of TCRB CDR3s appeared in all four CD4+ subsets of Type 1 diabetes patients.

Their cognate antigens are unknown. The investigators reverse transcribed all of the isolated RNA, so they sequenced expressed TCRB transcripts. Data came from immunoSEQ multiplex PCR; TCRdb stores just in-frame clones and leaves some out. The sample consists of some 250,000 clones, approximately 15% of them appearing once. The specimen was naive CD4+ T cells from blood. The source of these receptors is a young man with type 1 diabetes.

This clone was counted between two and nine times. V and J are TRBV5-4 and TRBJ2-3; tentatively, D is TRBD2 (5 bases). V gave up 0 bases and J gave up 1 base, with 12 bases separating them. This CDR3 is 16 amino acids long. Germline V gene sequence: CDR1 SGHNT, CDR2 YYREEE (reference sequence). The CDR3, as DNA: TGTGCCAGCAGCTTGGGAGGGCTAGGAGGCACAGATACGCAGTATTTT. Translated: CASSLGGLGGTDTQYF.

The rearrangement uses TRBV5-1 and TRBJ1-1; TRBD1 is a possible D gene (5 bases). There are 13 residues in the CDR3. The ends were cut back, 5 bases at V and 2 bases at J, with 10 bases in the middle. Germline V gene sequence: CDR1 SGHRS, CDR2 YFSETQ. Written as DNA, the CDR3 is TGCGCCAGCAGTAAGGACATAAACACTGAAGCTTTCTTT. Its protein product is CASSKDINTEAFF.

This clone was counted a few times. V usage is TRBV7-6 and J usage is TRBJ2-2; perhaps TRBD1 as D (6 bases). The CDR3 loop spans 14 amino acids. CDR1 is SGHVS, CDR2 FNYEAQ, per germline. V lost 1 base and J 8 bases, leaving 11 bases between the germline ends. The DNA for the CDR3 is TGTGCCAGCAGCTTAGGTGCAGGGGAGGGGGAGCTGTTTTTT. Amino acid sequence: CASSLGAGEGELFF.

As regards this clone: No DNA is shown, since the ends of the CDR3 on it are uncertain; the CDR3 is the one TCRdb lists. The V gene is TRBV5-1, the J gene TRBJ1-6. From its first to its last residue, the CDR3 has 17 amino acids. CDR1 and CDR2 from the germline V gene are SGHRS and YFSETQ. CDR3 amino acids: CASSFGSGRARDSPLHF.

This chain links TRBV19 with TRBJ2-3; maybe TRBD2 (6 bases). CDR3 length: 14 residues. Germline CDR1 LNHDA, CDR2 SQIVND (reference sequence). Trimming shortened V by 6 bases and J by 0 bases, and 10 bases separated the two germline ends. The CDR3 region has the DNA TGTGCCAGTAGGGAGGGGACTAGCACAGATACGCAGTATTTT. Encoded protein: CASREGTSTDTQYF.